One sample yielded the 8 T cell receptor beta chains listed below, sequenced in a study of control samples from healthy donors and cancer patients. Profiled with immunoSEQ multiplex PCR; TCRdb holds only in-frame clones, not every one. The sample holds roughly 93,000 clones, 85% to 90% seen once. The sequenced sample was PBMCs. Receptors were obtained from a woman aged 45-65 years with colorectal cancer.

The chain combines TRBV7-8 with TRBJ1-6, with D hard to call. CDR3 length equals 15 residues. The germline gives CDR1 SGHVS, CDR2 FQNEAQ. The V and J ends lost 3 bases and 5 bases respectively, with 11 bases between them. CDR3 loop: CASSFQTTDNSPLHF. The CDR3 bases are TGTGCCAGCAGCTTTCAGACCACCGATAATTCACCCCTCCACTTT.

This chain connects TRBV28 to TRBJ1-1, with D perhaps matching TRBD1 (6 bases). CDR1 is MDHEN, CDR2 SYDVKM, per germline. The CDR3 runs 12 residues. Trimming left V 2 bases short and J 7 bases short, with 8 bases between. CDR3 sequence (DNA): TGTGCCAGCAGTTTAAGGGGGAATGAAGCTTTCTTT. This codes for CASSLRGNEAFF. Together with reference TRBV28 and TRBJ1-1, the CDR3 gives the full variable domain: DVKVTQSSRYLVKRTGEKVFLECVQDMDHENMFWYRQDPGLGLRLIYFSYDVKMKEKGDIPEGYSVSREKKERFSLILESASTNQTSMYLCASSLRGNEAFFGQGTRLTVV.

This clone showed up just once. CDR3 coding DNA: TGTGCCAGCAGTTACTCTAGGAGGAACACTGAAGCTTTCTTT. Protein: CASSYSRRNTEAFF. The rearrangement links TRBV6-5 to TRBJ1-1; no definite D call. The CDR3 runs to 14 residues. CDR1 and CDR2 (germline): MNHEY, SVGAGI. Trimming stripped 0 bases from V and 1 base from J, with 6 bases between.

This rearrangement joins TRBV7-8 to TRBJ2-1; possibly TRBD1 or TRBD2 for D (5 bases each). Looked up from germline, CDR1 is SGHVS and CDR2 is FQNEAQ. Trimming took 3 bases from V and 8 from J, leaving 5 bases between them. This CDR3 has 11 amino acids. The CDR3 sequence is CASSLGDEQFF. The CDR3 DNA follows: TGTGCCAGCAGCTTGGGGGATGAGCAGTTCTTC. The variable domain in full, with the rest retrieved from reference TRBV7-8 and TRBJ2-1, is GAGVSQSPRYKVAKRGQDVALRCDPISGHVSLFWYQQALGQGPEFLTYFQNEAQLDKSGLPSDRFFAERPEGSVSTLKIQRTQQEDSAVYLCASSLGDEQFFGPGTRLTVL.

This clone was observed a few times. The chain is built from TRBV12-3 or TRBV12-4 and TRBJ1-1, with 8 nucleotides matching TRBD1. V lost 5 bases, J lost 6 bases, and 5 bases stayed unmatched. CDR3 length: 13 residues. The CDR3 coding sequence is TGTGCCAGCAGTCCGGACAGGGCTCCTGAAGCTTTCTTT. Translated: CASSPDRAPEAFF.

The DNA of the CDR3 is TGCAGTGCTAGTCCCGGCGGCGGGGGGGCCGGGGAGCAGTTCTTC. Residues: CSASPGGGGAGEQFF. The chain uses TRBV20-1 and TRBJ2-1; 9 nucleotides agree with TRBD2. With V trimmed by 3 bases and J by 10 bases, 13 bases remained unmatched. Germline V lookup: CDR1 DFQATT, CDR2 SNEGSKA (reference sequence). The CDR3 extends over 15 amino acids.

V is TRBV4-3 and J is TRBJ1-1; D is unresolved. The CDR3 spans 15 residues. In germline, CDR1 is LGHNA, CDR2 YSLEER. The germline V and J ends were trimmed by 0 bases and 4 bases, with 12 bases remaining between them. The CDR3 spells CASSQDQAIGTEAFF. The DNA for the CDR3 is TGCGCCAGCAGCCAAGACCAGGCTATAGGCACTGAAGCTTTCTTT.

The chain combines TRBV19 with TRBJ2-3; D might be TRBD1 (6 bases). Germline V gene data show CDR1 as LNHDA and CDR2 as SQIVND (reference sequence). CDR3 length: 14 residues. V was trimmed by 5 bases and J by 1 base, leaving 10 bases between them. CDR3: CASSPSGGTDTQYF. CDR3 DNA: TGTGCCAGTAGTCCCTCAGGGGGCACAGATACGCAGTATTTT.